Listed below are T cell receptor beta chains from one sample, sequenced in a study of cytomegalovirus exposure and HLA in healthy donors. Sequenced by immunoSEQ multiplex PCR; TCRdb stores in-frame clones only, minus some. The sample yields 150,000 to 200,000 clones, 79% seen once. Sequencing was performed on PBMCs. These receptors originate from a woman in her twenties or thirties in good health and CMV-seropositive. The CDR3 runs from the conserved cysteine through the conserved F or W. A D gene is named only where the DNA matches it firmly. Clone size, where shown, is once, few, many, or a class for clones that have expanded.

TRBJ2-7 TRBV6-5 14 . TRBD1 TGTGCCAGCAGTGCCGGGACAGGGGGTTTAGAGCAGTACTTC CASSAGTGGLEQYF
TRBJ2-1 TRBV27 15 . . TGTGCCAGCAGTTTGGAGGGCCCCCACTACAATGAGCAGTTCTTC CASSLEGPHYNEQFF
TRBJ1-5 TRBV6-1 12 . . TGTGCCAGCAGTAGGGAGCTTGGGCCCCAGCATTTT CASSRELGPQHF
TRBJ2-7 TRBV2 13 . . TGTGCCAGCAGTGAACAGGGGCCATACGAGCAGTACTTC CASSEQGPYEQYF
TRBJ2-7 TRBV7-2 13 . TRBD1 TGTGCCAGCAGCCACGGGACAGGATACGAGCAGTACTTC CASSHGTGYEQYF
TRBJ1-1 TRBV5-8 16 once . TGTGCCAGCAGCTTGCCAGGGGACATCCCGTACACTGAAGCTTTCTTT CASSLPGDIPYTEAFF
TRBJ2-2 TRBV27 14 few . TGTGCCAGCAGTTTGGGACTTAGCACCGGGGAGCTGTTTTTT CASSLGLSTGELFF
TRBJ2-7 TRBV27 15 . TRBD2 TGTGCCAGCAGTTTAAGCGGGGGAGTCTCCTACGAGCAGTACTTC CASSLSGGVSYEQYF
TRBJ2-5 TRBV7-9 14 . . TGTGCCAGCAGCCCCCGGGACACCCAAGAGACCCAGTACTTC CASSPRDTQETQYF
TRBJ1-2 TRBV6-1 17 . . TGTGCCAGCAGTGAAGCGGTAGGGAGGCGTCCTAACTATGGCTACACCTTC CASSEAVGRRPNYGYTF
TRBJ2-6 TRBV5-4 17 . . TGTGCCAGCAGCTTAGGTCAGGGGCTCTCTGGGGCCAACGTCCTGACTTTC CASSLGQGLSGANVLTF
TRBJ1-2 TRBV6-5 15 few TRBD1 TGTGCCAGCACGCAGACAGGGAGTCAACTCTATGGCTACACCTTC CASTQTGSQLYGYTF
TRBJ2-1 TRBV6-5 16 . TRBD1 TGTGCCAGCAGTTACTCGTTGGGACAGGTATACAATGAGCAGTTCTTC CASSYSLGQVYNEQFF
TRBJ1-2 TRBV4-1 15 . . TGCGCCAGCAGCCAAGACCCCCGGGAGATCTATGGCTACACCTTC CASSQDPREIYGYTF
TRBJ2-3 TRBV7-8 14 once . TGTGCCAGCAGCTTAGACAGGGTTATAGATACGCAGTATTTT CASSLDRVIDTQYF
TRBJ2-7 TRBV5-1 14 . TRBD1 TGCGCCAGCAGCCGGGACAGAAACCCCTACGAGCAGTACTTC CASSRDRNPYEQYF
TRBJ1-4 TRBV7-9 13 . . TGTTCCTACAAGATTGATCGGGGTGAAAAACTGTTTTTT CSYKIDRGEKLFF
TRBJ2-2 TRBV6-4 14 few TRBD2 TGTGCCAGCAGTGTAGCGGGGGACACCGGGGAGCTGTTTTTT CASSVAGDTGELFF
TRBJ2-2 TRBV10-2 15 . . TGCGCCAGCAGTGAGCCCAGGGATGACACCGGGGAGCTGTTTTTT CASSEPRDDTGELFF
TRBJ1-2 TRBV4-1 16 . TRBD1 TGCGCCAGCAGCCATCACACGGGACAGTCAGAGTATGGCTACACCTTC CASSHHTGQSEYGYTF
TRBJ2-7 TRBV4-3 18 . . TGCGCCAGCAGCCAACTCTATAAAGCGGGCCGGGAGTACTACGAGCAGTACTTC CASSQLYKAGREYYEQYF
TRBJ2-1 TRBV29-1 16 . TRBD1 TGCAGCGCCCTAGACGCAGGGGGCTCATTATACAATGAGCAGTTCTTC CSALDAGGSLYNEQFF
TRBJ2-5 TRBV29-1 10 . . TGCAGCGCAACAACCTCGACCCAGTACTTC CSATTSTQYF
TRBJ1-5 TRBV15 15 few TRBD1 TGTGCCACCAGCAGAGATCGGAGAGGGGGCCAGCCCCAGCATTTT CATSRDRRGGQPQHF
TRBJ2-2 TRBV5-1 19 . TRBD2 TGCGCCAGCAGAACTCTACTCCGGACTAGCGGAACTCGGACCGGGGAGCTGTTTTTT CASRTLLRTSGTRTGELFF
TRBJ2-4 TRBV9 16 . TRBD2 TGTGCCAGCAGCCAGGATGCGGGGGGGCCCGGAAACATTCAGTACTTC CASSQDAGGPGNIQYF
TRBJ1-1 TRBV6-6 14 . TRBD1 TGTGCCAGCACACCGGGACAGATGAACACTGAAGCTTTCTTT CASTPGQMNTEAFF
TRBJ2-3 TRBV4-2 16 . . TGTGCCAGCAGCCAAGAAAAGGGGGGGGTCGCAGATACGCAGTATTTT CASSQEKGGVADTQYF
TRBJ1-1 TRBV29-1 13 . TRBD1 TGCAGCACTACTGGACAGGCGAACACTGAAGCTTTCTTT CSTTGQANTEAFF
TRBJ2-7 TRBV9 14 once . TGTGCCAGCAGACCTACCGATAAATCCTACGAGCAGTACTTC CASRPTDKSYEQYF
TRBJ2-2 TRBV10-2 18 . . TGCGCCAGCAGTGAGCCTACAGGGAACAGAGGGTTCGGCGGGGAGCTGTTTTTT CASSEPTGNRGFGGELFF
TRBJ2-1 TRBV4-3 16 . TRBD2 TGCGCCAGCAGCCAAGATGGCCTAGCGGACCACAATGAGCAGTTCTTC CASSQDGLADHNEQFF
TRBJ2-2 TRBV5-1 16 . TRBD1 TGCGCCAGCAGCTTGGAGGTCCCGACAGGGACCGGGGAGCTGTTTTTT CASSLEVPTGTGELFF